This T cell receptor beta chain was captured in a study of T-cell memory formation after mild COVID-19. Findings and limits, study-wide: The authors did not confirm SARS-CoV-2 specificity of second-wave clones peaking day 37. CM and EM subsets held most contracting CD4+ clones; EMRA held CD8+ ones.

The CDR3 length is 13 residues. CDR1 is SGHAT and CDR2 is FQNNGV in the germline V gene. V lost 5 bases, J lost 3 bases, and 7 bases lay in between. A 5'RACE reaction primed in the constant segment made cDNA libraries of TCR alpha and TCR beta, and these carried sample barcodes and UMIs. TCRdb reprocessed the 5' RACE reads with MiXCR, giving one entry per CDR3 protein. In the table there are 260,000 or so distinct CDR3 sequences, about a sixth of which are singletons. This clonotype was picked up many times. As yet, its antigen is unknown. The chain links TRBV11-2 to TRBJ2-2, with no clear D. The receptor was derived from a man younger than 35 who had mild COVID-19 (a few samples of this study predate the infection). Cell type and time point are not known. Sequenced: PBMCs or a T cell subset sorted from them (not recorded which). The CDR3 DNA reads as TGTGCCAGCAGCGGTTTGTACACCGGGGAGCTGTTTTTT. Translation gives CASSGLYTGELFF.